This T cell receptor beta chain came from a study of blood T cells in healthy people across ages. General study points: A roughly linear age-dependent decrease characterized TCR beta diversity per million T cells.

No fewer than 5 micrograms of total RNA were isolated from every sample. The CDR3 length is 13 residues. J lost 3 bases, V lost 3 bases, and 5 bases had no gene match. Germline CDR1 is DFQATT and CDR2 is SNEGSKA (reference sequence). This clonotype turned up a few times. Its cognate antigen is unknown. With a J-beta primer mix and a sample-barcoded 5' primer, a second PCR ran roughly 6 to 11 cycles. Through a template-switch adaptor with 12 random nucleotides, each cDNA molecule received a tag. Via MiXCR, TCRdb re-called the 5' RACE reads, giving one row per CDR3 protein. The sample carries hundreds of thousands of distinct CDR3 sequences, just under 25% recorded once. This same sample was also taken into another study, of T cells of mothers and their children. As that study records: Related and unrelated pairs show TCR recombination output that thymic selection shapes similarly.

The gene calls are TRBV20-1 and TRBJ2-7, with 7 bases identical to TRBD1. Sequences were obtained from blood. This receptor was obtained from a boy between 10 and 17 years old in good health. CDR3 bases: TGCAGTGCTAGCCGGGACAGCCTCTACGAGCAGTACTTC. Protein product: CSASRDSLYEQYF.